This T cell receptor (beta chain) was recovered during a study of T cells in Graves' hyperthyroidism and ophthalmopathy. This CDR3 has 16 residues. Germline V gene lookup returns CDR1 SGHAT and CDR2 FQNNGV. J was trimmed by 8 bases and V by 4 bases; bases with no gene match: 7. Authors of the study amplified TCR beta CDR3 regions from RNA transcripts. HTBI primers drove first-round RT-PCR of the TCR CDR3. TCRdb independently ran MiXCR on the multiplex PCR reads; one entry per CDR3 protein. There are 700,000 or so distinct CDR3 sequences in the sample; around 17% occur only once, and about 8.4% lies in the top ten. Graves' hyperthyroidism is called stable when ophthalmopathy does not progress within 18 months. Any patient presenting with uncontrolled infection, other autoimmune disease, pregnancy or lactation was left out. Each diagnosis was grounded in clinical symptoms, serum thyroxine and TRAb, thyroid ultrasound, and orbital computed tomography.

V is TRBV11-2 and J is TRBJ2-4, with 14 bases aligning to TRBD2. This receptor was taken from a man aged 18 to 30 with Graves' hyperthyroidism. Sequenced: blood. The CDR3 nucleotides read TGTGCCAGCAGCTCCCCGACTAGCGGGAGGGTACACATTCAGTACTTC. The encoded protein is CASSSPTSGRVHIQYF.